This T cell receptor (beta chain) was obtained from a study of cytomegalovirus exposure and HLA in healthy donors. The PCR contained 60 Vbeta and 13 Jbeta primers. Sequencing was performed with immunoSEQ multiplex PCR; in TCRdb, only in-frame clones are kept and a portion is missing. The data show around 140,000 clones, 75% to 85% seen once. CDR3 size: 17 residues. In germline, CDR1 is SQVTM, CDR2 ANQGSEA. V was clipped by 2 bases and J by 0 bases, with 19 bases between them. Source material: PBMCs. This receptor was identified in a male donor in good health and CMV-seronegative. The chain employs TRBV29-1 and TRBJ1-1; a possible D gene is TRBD1 (6 bases). Written as DNA, the CDR3 is TGCAGCGTTGAAATTTGGCAGGGGTCATTTGTGAACACTGAAGCTTTCTTT. Amino acid sequence: CSVEIWQGSFVNTEAFF. Combining the CDR3 with reference TRBV29-1 and TRBJ1-1 gives the whole variable domain SAVISQKPSRDICQRGTSLTIQCQVDSQVTMMFWYRQQPGQSLTLIATANQGSEATYESGFVIDKFPISRPNLTFSTLTVSNMSPEDSSIYLCSVEIWQGSFVNTEAFFGQGTRLTVV.